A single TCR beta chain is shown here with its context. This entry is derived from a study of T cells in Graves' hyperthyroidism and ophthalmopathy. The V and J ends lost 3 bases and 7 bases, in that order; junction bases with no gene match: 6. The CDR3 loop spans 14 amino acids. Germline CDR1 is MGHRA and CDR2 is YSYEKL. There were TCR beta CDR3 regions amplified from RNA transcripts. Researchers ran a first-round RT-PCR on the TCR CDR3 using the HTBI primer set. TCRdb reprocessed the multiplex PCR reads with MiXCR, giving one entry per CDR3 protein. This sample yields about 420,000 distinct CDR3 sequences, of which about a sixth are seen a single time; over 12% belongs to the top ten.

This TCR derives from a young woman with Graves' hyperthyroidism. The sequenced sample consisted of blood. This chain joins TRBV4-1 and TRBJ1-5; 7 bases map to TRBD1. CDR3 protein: CASSQRQGAQPQHF. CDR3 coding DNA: TGCGCCAGCAGCCAGCGACAGGGTGCCCAGCCCCAGCATTTT.